This TCR beta chain was sequenced in a study of T cell responses to AZD1222 COVID-19 vaccine. The CDR3 covers 13 residues. V was cut by 1 base and J by 7 bases, with 8 bases left in between. Looked up from germline, CDR1 is SGHDN and CDR2 is FVKESK. With regard to this clone: Its antigen is not identified. This sample also contains other DNA sequences that code for the same CDR3.

Clones were read by immunoSEQ multiplex PCR, and TCRdb kept only the in-frame ones, dropping some. This table has tens of thousands of clones, just over 90% appearing once. Broader study findings: The donor cohort was predominantly white British with a female majority, and clonal diversity may have been underestimated. AZD1222 recipients seropositive at baseline numbered only 6 or 7. Distributed over spike, vaccine-associated CD4 TCRs predominated at 160-218 and 743-854.

This TCR was sampled from an adult in good health. J is TRBJ1-5 and V is TRBV14; D unclear. Material: peripheral blood, obtained on day 0 of AZD1222 vaccination. The chain's CDR3 is CASSQGEGQPQHF. CDR3 DNA: TGTGCCAGCAGCCAAGGTGAAGGCCAGCCCCAGCATTTT.